This T cell receptor (beta chain) came from a study of blood T cell repertoires in COVID-19. About the study: COVID-19 samples collected from the United States, Italy and Spain covered acute and convalescent phases. Nucleic acid was either cDNA or gDNA, and it came from T cells, B-cell-depleted T cells, or PBMCs.

In the original analysis: Reference gene primer amplification gave estimated nucleated cell counts. Assay: immunoSEQ multiplex PCR; the TCRdb copy retains only in-frame clones and omits some. That table supplies the V and J calls and clone size; D and trimming were determined from the DNA. Of some 260,000 clones in the sample, 80% to 90% were seen once. Seattle researchers signed up patients amid active infection and tracked them longitudinally. The germline gives CDR1 MNHEY, CDR2 SVGAGI. The V segment lost 0 bases and the J segment 9 bases; nucleotides outside the gene matches: 11. CDR3 length equals 16 residues.

The receptor comes from a woman in her 70s with COVID-19, enrolled during active disease. The V and J genes are TRBV6-5 and TRBJ2-1; TRBD2 matches at 7 bases. Input material: peripheral blood. This CDR3 is CASSYSKIGGRGEQFF. In DNA form, the CDR3 reads TGTGCCAGCAGTTACTCGAAAATCGGCGGGAGAGGTGAGCAGTTCTTC.